The clone carrying this T cell receptor (beta chain) turned up a few times. As yet, its antigen is unknown. These data belong to a study of T cell responses to AZD1222 COVID-19 vaccine. Study-level points and caveats: At study baseline, merely more than 5 AZD1222 recipients were seropositive. Reportedly, nearly half the spike-specific TCRs target unmutated variant regions.

There are 17 residues in the CDR3. Trimming took 0 bases from V and 8 from J; bases not matched to a gene: 10. The germline V gene encodes CDR1 MNHNS and CDR2 SASEGT. TCRdb keeps only in-frame clones here, not all; method: immunoSEQ multiplex PCR. The repertoire has 80,000 to 95,000 clones, more than 70% of them found once; the top ten carry about 7.1%. The material sequenced was peripheral blood, taken 28 days after the second AZD1222 dose. This TCR came from an adult who received the AZD1222 COVID-19 vaccine. The chain combines TRBV6-1 with TRBJ1-2; 12 bases match TRBD1. The CDR3 here is CASSEALWDRGPRGYTF. The CDR3 bases are TGTGCCAGCAGTGAAGCGCTTTGGGACAGGGGGCCGAGGGGCTACACCTTC.